The next 5 T cell receptor beta chains were all read from a single sample in a study of T cell repertoires in cytomegalovirus infection. TCRdb reprocessed the reads via MiXCR and lists one record per CDR3 protein. The sample has roughly 990,000 distinct CDR3 sequences; roughly 30% are singletons. Antigens of these TCRs are unknown. Sequenced here: cultured CD8+ T cells from PBMCs, sampled from culture after CMV antigen stimulation. The receptor source for this set is a human donor in good health (CMV status not recorded). Some clones in this sample may be carry-over from other donors' samples.

In this sample, this clonotype turned up a few times. The chain uses TRBV7-9 and TRBJ2-7; 8 bases are a match to TRBD1. Germline lookup yields CDR1 SEHNR and CDR2 FQNEAQ (reference sequence). The CDR3 runs 17 residues. J gave up 3 bases and V 3 bases, and 13 bases lay outside the gene matches. In nucleotides, the CDR3 is TGTGCCAGCAGCTTCCCCGTGGACAGGGTAGGAGACTACGAGCAGTACTTC. As protein: CASSFPVDRVGDYEQYF.

This clonotype was seen many times. The V gene is TRBV6-1, the J gene TRBJ2-7; 8 bases are shared with TRBD1. There are 12 residues in the CDR3. Germline V gives CDR1 MNHNS, CDR2 SASEGT. After removal of 4 bases from V and 6 bases from J, the junction contained 2 bases not matched to a gene. The CDR3: CASSVTGGEQYV. The DNA for the CDR3 is TGTGCCAGCAGTGTTACAGGGGGCGAGCAGTACGTC.

V and J are TRBV29-1 and TRBJ1-4; D is perhaps TRBD1 (5 bases). There are 13 residues in the CDR3. Trimming left V 7 bases short and J 7 bases short, with 16 bases between. Per germline, CDR1 SQVTM and CDR2 ANQGSEA. The CDR3 protein is CSATGTDLEKLFF. The CDR3 DNA sequence: TGCAGCGCAACCGGGACCGACCTTGAAAAACTGTTTTTT. The entire variable domain, with the rest obtained from reference TRBV29-1 and TRBJ1-4, is as follows: SAVISQKPSRDICQRGTSLTIQCQVDSQVTMMFWYRQQPGQSLTLIATANQGSEATYESGFVIDKFPISRPNLTFSTLTVSNMSPEDSSIYLCSATGTDLEKLFFGSGTQLSVL.

This clonotype was found a few times. The chain joins TRBV2 to TRBJ2-1; D is perhaps TRBD2 (7 bases). Trimming took 7 bases from V and 7 from J, leaving 17 bases between them. There are 14 residues in the CDR3. CDR1 and CDR2 from the germline V gene are SNHLY and FYNNEI. CDR3: CASMGAGEGNEQFF. In DNA form, the CDR3 reads TGTGCCAGCATGGGGGCAGGGGAGGGGAATGAGCAGTTCTTC.

Only a few counts were recorded for this clonotype. This chain links TRBV4-1 with TRBJ2-5; TRBD1 matches 8 bases. This CDR3 contains 15 residues. Germline lookup yields CDR1 MGHRA and CDR2 YSYEKL. V dropped 2 bases and J dropped 4; count of bases not matched to a gene: 6. CDR3 DNA sequence: TGCGCCAGCAGCCAAAGACAGGGGCCAGGAGAGACCCAGTACTTC. This encodes CASSQRQGPGETQYF.